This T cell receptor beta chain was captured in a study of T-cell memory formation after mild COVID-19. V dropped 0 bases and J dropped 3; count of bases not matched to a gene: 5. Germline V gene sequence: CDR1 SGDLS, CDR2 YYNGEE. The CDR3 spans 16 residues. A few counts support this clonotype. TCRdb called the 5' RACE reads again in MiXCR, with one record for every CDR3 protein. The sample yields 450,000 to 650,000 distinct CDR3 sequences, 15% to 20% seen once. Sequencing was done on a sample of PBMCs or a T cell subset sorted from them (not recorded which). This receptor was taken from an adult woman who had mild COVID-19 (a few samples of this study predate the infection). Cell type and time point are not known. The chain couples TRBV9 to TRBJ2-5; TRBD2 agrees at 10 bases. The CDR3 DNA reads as TGTGCCAGCAGCGTAGGTGGTAGCGGGAGGAAAGAGACCCAGTACTTC. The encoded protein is CASSVGGSGRKETQYF.